This T cell receptor (beta chain) is drawn from a study of blood T cell repertoires in COVID-19. Libraries were prepared by immunoSEQ multiplex PCR; TCRdb keeps only in-frame clonotypes and omits some of them. The sample consists of approximately 220,000 clones, around 85% of them appearing once. This CDR3 contains 17 residues. V was clipped by 0 bases and J by 7 bases; unmatched bases: 12. CDR1 SGHNT and CDR2 YYREEE come from the germline V gene (reference sequence). The chain has TRBV5-4 and TRBJ2-1; 8 nucleotides line up with TRBD2. Sequenced sample: PBMCs or T cells enriched from blood (not recorded which). The sequence was obtained from a middle-aged man who had recovered from COVID-19. CDR3 nucleotide sequence: TGTGCCAGCAGCTTGGGGGCAACTAGCGGTTTCGTTAATGAGCAGTTCTTC. Its protein is CASSLGATSGFVNEQFF. The full variable domain, in which reference TRBV5-4 and TRBJ2-1 provide the parts outside the CDR3, is ETGVTQSPTHLIKTRGQQVTLRCSSQSGHNTVSWYQQALGQGPQFIFQYYREEENGRGNFPPRFSGLQFPNYSSELNVNALELDDSALYLCASSLGATSGFVNEQFFGPGTRLTVL.